Each of the 22 T cell receptor beta chains below was sequenced from the same sample in a study of blood T cell repertoires in COVID-19. Only in-frame clones appear in the TCRdb table, and some are missing; sequencing was by immunoSEQ multiplex PCR. The sample contains some 68,000 clones, 89% of which appear only once. The sequencing input was peripheral blood. The receptors originated from a man aged 50 or older with active COVID-19.

The V call is TRBV5-6, the J call TRBJ1-4, with 8 bases aligning to TRBD1. V shed 4 bases, J shed 9 bases, and the junction held 11 bases outside the gene matches. CDR1 and CDR2 (germline): SGHDT, YYEEEE. This CDR3 contains 15 residues. CDR3 loop: CASSPFGTGLQKLFF. The CDR3 region has the DNA TGTGCCAGCAGCCCTTTTGGGACAGGTCTACAAAAACTGTTTTTT.

The chain carries TRBV4-1 and TRBJ1-5; tentatively, D is TRBD1 (5 bases). V lost 0 bases, J lost 2 bases, and 11 bases lay in between. CDR1 is MGHRA and CDR2 is YSYEKL in the germline V gene. There are 16 residues in the CDR3. The CDR3: CASSQDGGIGNQPQHF. CDR3 nucleotides: TGCGCCAGCAGCCAAGACGGGGGTATTGGCAATCAGCCCCAGCATTTT.

The genes are TRBV10-3 and TRBJ2-2, with 7 bases lining up with TRBD2. Trimming at V came to 8 bases and at J to 5 bases, leaving 5 bases not matched to a gene. CDR3 size: 13 residues. From germline, CDR1 is ENHRY and CDR2 SYGVKD. CDR3 DNA: TGTGCCATCTCGGCGGGGGAGACCGGGGAGCTGTTTTTT. Translation: CAISAGETGELFF.

The chain combines TRBV19 with TRBJ2-3; tentatively, D is TRBD1 (6 bases). The CDR3 runs 15 residues. V lost 7 bases, J lost 10 bases, and 24 bases lay in between. The germline gives CDR1 LNHDA, CDR2 SQIVND (reference sequence). CDR3 amino acids: CASNSVRDMTFAQYF. The CDR3 nucleotides are TGTGCCAGTAATAGTGTCCGGGACATGACTTTCGCGCAGTATTTT.

This chain links TRBV19 with TRBJ2-3, with 9 bases aligning to TRBD1. V gave up 7 bases and J gave up 1 base; unmatched junction bases: 6. This CDR3 comprises 15 residues. The germline CDR1 and CDR2 sequences are LNHDA and SQIVND (reference sequence). The CDR3 nucleotides read TGTGCCAGTAACACGGGACAGGGAGGCACAGATACGCAGTATTTT. As protein: CASNTGQGGTDTQYF.

This chain uses TRBV18 with TRBJ2-3; 10 nucleotides line up with TRBD2. The CDR3 consists of 18 residues. Germline loops: CDR1 KGHSH, CDR2 LQKENI. The V gene end was trimmed by 2 bases and the J gene end by 2 bases; junction bases not matched to a gene: 10. CDR3 sequence: CASSPIERGGVSTDTQYF. The CDR3 DNA reads as TGTGCCAGCTCACCAATAGAGCGGGGGGGCGTGTCCACAGATACGCAGTATTTT.

This chain joins TRBV7-9 and TRBJ1-3; perhaps TRBD1 as D (5 bases). V shed 3 bases and J shed 0 bases, with 9 bases lying between them. Germline assignment: CDR1 SEHNR and CDR2 FQNEAQ (reference sequence). This CDR3 region has 15 residues. CDR3 protein: CASSFAQVSGNTIYF. In nucleotides, the CDR3 is TGTGCCAGCAGCTTCGCACAGGTCTCTGGAAACACCATATATTTT.

In DNA, the CDR3 is TGTGCCACCGTGGGGCGGGGCCACAACTATGGCTACACCTTC. This sequence encodes CATVGRGHNYGYTF. V gene TRBV6-5 combines with J gene TRBJ1-2, with TRBD1 as a possible D gene (5 bases). Trimming took off 10 bases at V and 2 bases at J, with 17 bases between the two ends. Per the germline V gene, CDR1 is MNHEY and CDR2 is SVGAGI. The length of the CDR3 is 14 residues.

The V and J genes are TRBV19 and TRBJ1-5; the D is unclear. This CDR3 region has 18 residues. V lost 7 bases and J 2 bases, leaving 24 bases between the germline ends. Germline-derived CDR1 and CDR2 are LNHDA and SQIVND (reference sequence). CDR3 in DNA: TGTGCCAGTAAAGGTGTCAGGATTTCCACGAAGGGCAATCAGCCCCAGCATTTT. Translation gives CASKGVRISTKGNQPQHF.

The chain joins TRBV7-2 to TRBJ2-2, with 7 bases fitting TRBD2. The V and J ends lost 5 bases and 7 bases, in that order; junction bases with no gene match: 10. CDR1 and CDR2 (germline): SGHTA, FQGNSA. The CDR3 has 15 amino acids. CDR3 amino acids: CASSLAGRGGGELFF. The CDR3 region has the DNA TGTGCCAGCAGCCTCGCGGGGAGGGGCGGCGGGGAGCTGTTTTTT.

This rearrangement joins TRBV5-6 to TRBJ2-3; weak D call: TRBD2 (5 bases). V shed 0 bases and J shed 8 bases, with 10 bases lying between them. CDR1 and CDR2 (germline): SGHDT, YYEEEE. The CDR3 is made up of 13 amino acids. The CDR3 here is CASSLGREGTQYF. CDR3 in DNA: TGTGCCAGCAGCTTGGGCCGCGAGGGTACGCAGTATTTT.

J is TRBJ1-2 and V is TRBV7-2; 8 positions match TRBD1. Trimming cost V 6 bases and J 4 bases; bases outside gene matches: 10. The CDR3 has 15 amino acids. The germline V gene encodes CDR1 SGHTA and CDR2 FQGNSA. The DNA of the CDR3 is TGTGCCAGCAGTCCCGAGCGTGACAGGGGCTATGGCTACACCTTC. It encodes CASSPERDRGYGYTF.

This clone has just one count. This sequence joins TRBV29-1 and TRBJ2-1; the D gene is possibly TRBD1 (7 bases). Trimming cost V 6 bases and J 10 bases, with 16 bases left between them. Per germline, CDR1 SQVTM and CDR2 ANQGSEA. This CDR3 spans 12 amino acids. CDR3 nucleotides: TGCAGCGTGCGGGACTTGGACAGGGAGCAGTTCTTC. Amino acids: CSVRDLDREQFF.

The V and J genes are TRBV2 and TRBJ2-5, with 9 bases aligning to TRBD2. V lost 4 bases and J lost 4; bases outside the gene matches: 4. This CDR3 has 14 amino acids. Per germline, CDR1 SNHLY and CDR2 FYNNEI. CDR3 protein: CASSGGTSLETQYF. The DNA of the CDR3 is TGTGCCAGCAGTGGGGGGACTAGCCTAGAGACCCAGTACTTC. Using reference TRBV2 and TRBJ2-5 for the parts outside the CDR3, the full variable domain is EPEVTQTPSHQVTQMGQEVILRCVPISNHLYFYWYRQILGQKVEFLVSFYNNEISEKSEIFDDQFSVERPDGSNFTLKIRSTKLEDSAMYFCASSGGTSLETQYFGPGTRLLVL.

The chain is built from TRBV6-2 or TRBV6-3 and TRBJ2-1, with D unresolved. This CDR3 has 12 amino acids. CDR1 and CDR2 (germline): MNHEY, SVGEGT. Between the trimmed V and J ends, which lost 4 bases and 9 bases, there was a span of 10 bases. For the CDR3, the DNA is TGTGCCAGCAGTTCCTTTAGAAGTGAGCAGTTCTTC. Its translation is CASSSFRSEQFF.

The genes are TRBV7-8 and TRBJ1-1; 7 bases align to TRBD1. The V segment lost 5 bases and the J segment 0 bases; nucleotides outside the gene matches: 6. Germline CDR1 and CDR2: SGHVS and FQNEAQ. This CDR3 region has 15 residues. This CDR3 reads CASSTRGSLNTEAFF. The CDR3 coding sequence is TGTGCCAGCAGCACCAGGGGGTCTTTGAACACTGAAGCTTTCTTT.

The V and J genes are TRBV27 and TRBJ2-1; 9 bases map to TRBD2. V was clipped by 1 base and J by 5 bases; unmatched bases: 6. This CDR3 is built from 16 residues. Germline V CDR1 and CDR2: MNHEY, SMNVEV (reference sequence). CDR3 amino acids: CASSLLASGGNNEQFF. DNA of the CDR3: TGTGCCAGCAGTTTATTGGCCAGCGGGGGGAACAATGAGCAGTTCTTC.

The V and J genes are TRBV2 and TRBJ2-7, with TRBD1 identical over 8 bases. This CDR3 is built from 16 residues. Germline V gene data show CDR1 as SNHLY and CDR2 as FYNNEI. The V and J ends lost 6 bases and 5 bases, in that order; junction bases with no gene match: 15. The CDR3 loop reads CASSANRDRSYDEQYF. CDR3 nucleotide sequence: TGTGCCAGCAGCGCGAACAGGGACAGGTCCTATGACGAGCAGTACTTC.

The rearrangement uses TRBV3-1 (or the pseudogene TRBV3-2) and TRBJ2-7; D possibly corresponds to TRBD2 (6 bases). Germline V gene lookup returns CDR1 LGHDT and CDR2 YNNKEL (reference sequence). This CDR3 region has 14 residues. The germline V and J ends were trimmed by 3 bases and 4 bases, with 13 bases remaining between them. The CDR3 coding sequence is TGTGCCAGCAGCCACGGGACTGGGAGGTACGAGCAGTACTTC. As protein: CASSHGTGRYEQYF.

V gene TRBV7-9 combines with J gene TRBJ1-2, with D tentatively TRBD1 (6 bases). This CDR3 has 15 residues. Trimming took 2 bases from V and 8 from J, leaving 18 bases between them. CDR1 is SEHNR, CDR2 FQNEAQ, per germline (reference sequence). The chain's CDR3 is CASSLTGPGADGYTF. CDR3 sequence (DNA): TGTGCCAGCAGCTTAACCGGCCCAGGGGCTGACGGCTACACCTTC.

The V gene is TRBV14, the J gene TRBJ2-3; 11 bases fit TRBD1. This CDR3 is built from 18 residues. The V segment lost 2 bases and the J segment 0 bases; nucleotides outside the gene matches: 7. The V gene's germline CDR1 is SGHDN and CDR2 FVKESK. The CDR3 spells CASSQTTGTGGSTDTQYF. The DNA for the CDR3 is TGTGCCAGCAGCCAAACTACCGGGACAGGGGGTAGCACAGATACGCAGTATTTT.

The genes are TRBV6-5 and TRBJ1-1; D might be TRBD1 (6 bases). CDR1 MNHEY and CDR2 SVGAGI come from the germline V gene. The CDR3 covers 16 residues. The ends were cut back, 0 bases at V and 5 bases at J, with 16 bases in the middle. The CDR3 nucleotides are TGTGCCAGCAGTTACTCGGACAGCGAGGGGTCGACTGAAGCTTTCTTT. Amino acid sequence: CASSYSDSEGSTEAFF.